The rows below give T cell receptor beta chains drawn from one sample of a study of cytomegalovirus exposure and HLA in healthy donors. The repertoire was sequenced with immunoSEQ multiplex PCR; TCRdb's copy has only in-frame clones and lacks some. The table lists about 89,000 clones, about 89% of them singletons. The specimen sequenced was PBMCs. The receptors come from a man aged 25-45 years in good health and CMV-seropositive. Each CDR3 is given with its conserved first and last residue. The order of the fields is V gene, J gene, D gene, clone size, CDR3 DNA, CDR3 protein. D genes are given only for firm matches. For some rows the clone size is stated as once, few or many, or as a class when expanded; others skip it.

>TRBV11-3|TRBJ2-1|NA|NA
TGTGCCAGCAGCTTAGGGCACCCTGGCGGGCACTCCTACAATGAGCAGTTCTTC
CASSLGHPGGHSYNEQFF
>TRBV5-1|TRBJ2-1|TRBD2|NA
TGCGCCAGCACCAAAGCGGGAGGCAATGAGCAGTTCTTC
CASTKAGGNEQFF
>TRBV7-9|TRBJ2-7|NA|once
TGTGCCAGCAGCCCTTCGACAGCTTACGAGCAGTACTTC
CASSPSTAYEQYF
>TRBV19|TRBJ1-1|TRBD1|NA
TGTGCCAGTAGTTCCACCTCAAGGGGGCTATTGAGGACTGAAGCTTTCTTT
CASSSTSRGLLRTEAFF
>TRBV18|TRBJ2-5|TRBD1|NA
TGTGCCAGCTCCCCACAGACGACAGGGCCGGAGACCCAGTACTTC
CASSPQTTGPETQYF
>TRBV19|TRBJ2-2|TRBD1|once
TGTGCCAGTAGCGGGACAGGGATCCCCGGGGAGCTGTTTTTT
CASSGTGIPGELFF
>TRBV19|TRBJ1-1|NA|NA
TGTGCCAGTAGTATCTCCCGGGACACCAACACTGAAGCTTTCTTT
CASSISRDTNTEAFF
>TRBV5-1|TRBJ1-6|NA|NA
TGCGCCAGCAGCTTGGCCAGGGGAAGTGGGTCACCCCTCCACTTT
CASSLARGSGSPLHF
>TRBV28|TRBJ1-3|NA|NA
TGTGCCAGCAGTTGGAGGTCATCTGGAAACACCATATATTTT
CASSWRSSGNTIYF
>TRBV28|TRBJ2-7|TRBD1|NA
TGTGCCAGCAGTAAGGGACAGGGGCGACCTTTCGTCGAGCAGTACTTC
CASSKGQGRPFVEQYF
>TRBV6-1|TRBJ2-5|TRBD1|NA
TGTGCCAGCAGACCAAGACAGGGGGCTTGGGAGACCCAGTACTTC
CASRPRQGAWETQYF
>TRBV7-9|TRBJ1-2|TRBD1|few
TGTGCCAGCAGCCCGCCGACAGGGCTGAGCTATGGCTACACCTTC
CASSPPTGLSYGYTF
>TRBV6-5|TRBJ2-3|NA|NA
TGTGCCAGCAGATTGGGGGCTAACCAGCATACGCAGTATTTT
CASRLGANQHTQYF
>TRBV5-1|TRBJ1-1|TRBD1|NA
TGCGCCAGCAGCTTGGATGGACAGGGGAGCACTGAAGCTTTCTTT
CASSLDGQGSTEAFF
>TRBV5-1|TRBJ2-3|NA|NA
TGCGCCAGCAGCTTTACGGGTGATAGCACAGATACGCAGTATTTT
CASSFTGDSTDTQYF
>TRBV5-1|TRBJ1-1|NA|NA
TGCGCCAGCAGCTTGGCAGGGGTAGAAACTGAAGCTTTCTTT
CASSLAGVETEAFF
>TRBV4-1|TRBJ2-1|NA|NA
TGCGCCAGCAGCCAAGATCGTGGAGTTAGGGGGAATGAGCAGTTCTTC
CASSQDRGVRGNEQFF
>TRBV11-2|TRBJ1-4|TRBD1|NA
TGTGCCAGCAGCACTCGGACAGGGTATAAAAATGAAAAACTGTTTTTT
CASSTRTGYKNEKLFF
>TRBV29-1|TRBJ2-3|NA|NA
TGCAGCGTTGGCCTAAGCCCTGCAGGAGATACGCAGTATTTT
CSVGLSPAGDTQYF
>TRBV7-9|TRBJ1-1|NA|NA
TGTGCCAGCAGCTTAGGTAAGTGGCAGGGTCGCCACACTGAAGCTTTCTTT
CASSLGKWQGRHTEAFF
>TRBV5-6|TRBJ2-1|TRBD2|NA
TGTGCCAGCACCCGGCGGCGGGAGGGCTTTGAGCAGTTCTTC
CASTRRREGFEQFF
>TRBV7-2|TRBJ2-1|NA|NA
TGTGCCAGCAGCTTGGTAGCGGAGGGTGAGCAGTTCTTC
CASSLVAEGEQFF
>TRBV28|TRBJ2-3|NA|NA
TGTGCCAGCAGTTTTTCATCTCAGGTTGCAGATACGCAGTATTTT
CASSFSSQVADTQYF
>TRBV9|TRBJ2-5|TRBD1|NA
TGTGCCAGCAGCCCTACGAGACAGGGGACGGAGACCCAGTACTTC
CASSPTRQGTETQYF
>TRBV5-1|TRBJ1-4|TRBD1|NA
TGCGCCAGCAGCTTAGGGGGCGGCGGTGAAAAACTGTTTTTT
CASSLGGGGEKLFF
>TRBV5-1|TRBJ2-5|TRBD1|NA
TGCGCCAGCAGCTTCGGGGAGCGACAGGGGGAGACCCAGTACTTC
CASSFGERQGETQYF
>TRBV4-1|TRBJ2-1|TRBD2|NA
TGCGCCAGCAGCCAGGCCGGACTAGCGGGCCGTAGTGAGCAGTTCTTC
CASSQAGLAGRSEQFF
>TRBV27|TRBJ2-5|TRBD1|NA
TGTGCCAGCAGTCTGGACAGGGTGGCCAAAGAGACCCAGTACTTC
CASSLDRVAKETQYF
>TRBV28|TRBJ2-2|NA|NA
TGTGCCAGCAGTTCCTCCCCAACAAACACCGGGGAGCTGTTTTTT
CASSSSPTNTGELFF
>TRBV5-4|TRBJ1-2|NA|NA
TGTGCCAGCAGCTTGTGGCCCCATGGCATTGGCTATGGCTACACCTTC
CASSLWPHGIGYGYTF
>TRBV28|TRBJ1-2|TRBD1|NA
TGTGCCAGCAGTTTAGGGACAGGGGTTTTTGGCTACACCTTC
CASSLGTGVFGYTF
>TRBV5-1|TRBJ2-3|TRBD2|NA
TGCGCCAGCAGCCCTGGGACTAGCGGAAGCACAGATACGCAGTATTTT
CASSPGTSGSTDTQYF
>TRBV11-2|TRBJ2-5|TRBD2|NA
TGTGCCAGCAGCCTACCGAGTAGCGGGGTGGGGGAGACCCAGTACTTC
CASSLPSSGVGETQYF
>TRBV19|TRBJ1-5|NA|NA
TGTGCCAGTAGTAAGGAGGGTTACAGAACGACGGGGAATCAGCCCCAGCATTTT
CASSKEGYRTTGNQPQHF
>TRBV2|TRBJ2-5|NA|NA
TGTGCCAGCAGTGAGGCGGGCTTCCAAGAGACCCAGTACTTC
CASSEAGFQETQYF
>TRBV7-8|TRBJ1-4|TRBD1|NA
TGTGCCAGCAGCTTAGAAAGGCCAGGGGGCTTGCTAGCTAATGAAAAACTGTTTTTT
CASSLERPGGLLANEKLFF
>TRBV5-1|TRBJ2-6|NA|NA
TGCGCCAGCAGCTTACGAGCCCCAAGCTCTGGGGCCAACGTCCTGACTTTC
CASSLRAPSSGANVLTF
>TRBV30|TRBJ2-1|TRBD2|NA
TGTGCCTCGCTACTAGCGGGCTACAATGAGCAGTTCTTC
CASLLAGYNEQFF
>TRBV6-1|TRBJ2-1|TRBD2|few
TGTGCCAGCAGTGATAGGGTGAGGGGCGGGAGGGCCTATTTCTTC
CASSDRVRGGRAYFF